This TCR beta chain was sequenced for a study of human T cells and chemical hapten exposure. TCRdb itself ran the RACE reads through MiXCR, one entry per CDR3 protein. The sample lists 250,000 or so distinct CDR3 sequences, around 9.3% occurring once. V trimming: 8 bases; J trimming: 1 base; junction bases outside the gene matches: 3. The CDR3 is 14 residues long. Per the germline V gene, CDR1 is KGHSH and CDR2 is LQKENI. As for this clonotype: Here the CDR3 omits its conserved ending phenylalanine or tryptophan, so a read error is the likely source.

Sample time point: pre-sensitization, week 0. Treatment specified: therapeutic diphenylcyclopropenone sensitization with weekly scalp DPC. This receptor was obtained from a woman in her thirties or forties with alopecia areata. Some clones in this sample may be carry-over from other donors' samples. This sample comprised whole blood, obtained in connection with sensitization to the hapten diphenylcyclopropenone (DPC). The chain employs TRBV18 and TRBJ2-3, with 10 bases that match TRBD1. The CDR3 protein is CASTGTGGTDTQYL. As DNA, the CDR3 is TGTGCCAGCACCGGGACAGGGGGCACAGATACGCAGTATTTG.